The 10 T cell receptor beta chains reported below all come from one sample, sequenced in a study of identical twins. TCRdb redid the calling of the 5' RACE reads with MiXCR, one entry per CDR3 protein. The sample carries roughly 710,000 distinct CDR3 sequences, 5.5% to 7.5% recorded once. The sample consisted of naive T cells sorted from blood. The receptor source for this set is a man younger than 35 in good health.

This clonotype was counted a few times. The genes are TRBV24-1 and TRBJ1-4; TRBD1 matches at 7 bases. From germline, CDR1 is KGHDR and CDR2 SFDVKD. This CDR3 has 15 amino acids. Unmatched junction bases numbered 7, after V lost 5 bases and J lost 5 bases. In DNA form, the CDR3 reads TGTGCCACCAGTGGCGGGACAGTCCCAAATGAAAAACTGTTTTTT. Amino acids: CATSGGTVPNEKLFF.

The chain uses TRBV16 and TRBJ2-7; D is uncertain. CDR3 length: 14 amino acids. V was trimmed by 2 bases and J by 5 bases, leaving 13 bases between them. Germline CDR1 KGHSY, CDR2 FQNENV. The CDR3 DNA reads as TGTGCCAGCAGCCAAAAGGGTAGTGTCCACGAGCAGTACTTC. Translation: CASSQKGSVHEQYF. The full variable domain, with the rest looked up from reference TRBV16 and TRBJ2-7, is GEEVAQTPKHLVRGEGQKAKLYCAPIKGHSYVFWYQQVLKNEFKFLISFQNENVFDETGMPKERFSAKCLPNSPCSLEIQATKLEDSAVYFCASSQKGSVHEQYFGPGTRLTVT.

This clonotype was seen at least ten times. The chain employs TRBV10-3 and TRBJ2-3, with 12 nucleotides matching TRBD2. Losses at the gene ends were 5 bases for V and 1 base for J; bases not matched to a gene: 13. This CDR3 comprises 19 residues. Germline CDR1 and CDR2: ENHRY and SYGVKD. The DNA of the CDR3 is TGTGCCATCAGTACCTCGACTAGCGGGAGCTATGGGGGCACAGATACGCAGTATTTT. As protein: CAISTSTSGSYGGTDTQYF.

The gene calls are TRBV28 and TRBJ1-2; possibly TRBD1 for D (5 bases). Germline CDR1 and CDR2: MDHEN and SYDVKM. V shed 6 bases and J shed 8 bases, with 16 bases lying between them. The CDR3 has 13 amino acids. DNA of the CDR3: TGTGCCAGCAGCTACCGGGGCGGCGGGGGCTACACCTTC. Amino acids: CASSYRGGGGYTF.

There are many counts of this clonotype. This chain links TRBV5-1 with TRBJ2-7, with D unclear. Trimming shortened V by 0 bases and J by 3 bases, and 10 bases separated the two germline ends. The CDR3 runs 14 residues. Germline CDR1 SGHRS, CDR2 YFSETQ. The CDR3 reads CASSLEAGYYEQYF. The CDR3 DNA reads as TGCGCCAGCAGCTTGGAGGCTGGGTACTACGAGCAGTACTTC.

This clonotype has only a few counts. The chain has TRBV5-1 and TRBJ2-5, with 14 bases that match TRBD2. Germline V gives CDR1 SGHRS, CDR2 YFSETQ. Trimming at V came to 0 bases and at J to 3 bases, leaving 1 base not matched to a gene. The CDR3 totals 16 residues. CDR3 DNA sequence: TGCGCCAGCAGCTTGGGGGGACTAGCGGGAGAAGAGACCCAGTACTTC. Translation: CASSLGGLAGEETQYF.

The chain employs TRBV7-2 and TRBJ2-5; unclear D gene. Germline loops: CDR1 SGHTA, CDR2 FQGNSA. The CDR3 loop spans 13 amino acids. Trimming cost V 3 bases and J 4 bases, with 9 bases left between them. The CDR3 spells CASSFVPGETQYF. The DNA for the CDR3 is TGTGCCAGCAGCTTTGTCCCCGGAGAGACCCAGTACTTC.

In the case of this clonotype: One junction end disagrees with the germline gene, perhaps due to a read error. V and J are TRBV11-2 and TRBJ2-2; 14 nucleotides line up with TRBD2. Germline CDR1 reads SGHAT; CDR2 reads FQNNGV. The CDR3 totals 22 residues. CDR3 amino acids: CTSSLEVFFGTSGGQNTGELFF. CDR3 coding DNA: TGTACCAGCAGCTTAGAGGTTTTTTTCGGGACTAGCGGGGGACAGAACACCGGGGAGCTGTTTTTT. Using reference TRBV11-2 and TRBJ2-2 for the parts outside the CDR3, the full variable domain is EAGVAQSPRYKIIEKRQSVAFWCNPISGHATLYWYQQILGQGPKLLIQFQNNGVVDDSQLPKDRFSAERLKGVDSTLKIQPAKLEDSAVYLCTSSLEVFFGTSGGQNTGELFFGEGSRLTVL.

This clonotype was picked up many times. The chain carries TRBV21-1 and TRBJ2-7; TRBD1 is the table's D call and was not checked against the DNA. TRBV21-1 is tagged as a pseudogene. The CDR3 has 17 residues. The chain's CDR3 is CASSKELQGTLSYEQYV. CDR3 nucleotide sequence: TGTGCCAGCAGCAAAGAGTTACAGGGCACCCTCTCCTACGAGCAGTACGTC.

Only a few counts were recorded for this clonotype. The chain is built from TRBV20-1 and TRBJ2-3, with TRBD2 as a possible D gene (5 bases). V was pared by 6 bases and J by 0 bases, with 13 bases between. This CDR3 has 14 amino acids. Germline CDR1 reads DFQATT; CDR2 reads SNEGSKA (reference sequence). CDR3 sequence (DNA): TGCAGTGCAAACGGGGTCGCTAGCACAGATACGCAGTATTTT. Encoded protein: CSANGVASTDTQYF.